Below are 21 T cell receptor beta chains sequenced from a single sample in a study of blood T cells in healthy people across ages. The authors ran a second PCR of roughly 7 to 11 cycles using a sample-barcoded 5' primer and a J-beta primer mix. TCRdb independently ran MiXCR on the 5' RACE reads; one entry per CDR3 protein. Here the sample spans about 780,000 distinct CDR3 sequences, about 46% being singletons. The sample consisted of blood. The receptors here all came from a man aged 80 or over in good health.

This clonotype was seen more than once but under ten times. For the CDR3, the DNA is TGCAGTGCTACCCAAGGCCCGTCGGGTGGCTACACCTTC. This codes for CSATQGPSGGYTF. The gene calls are TRBV20-1 and TRBJ1-2; D gene ambiguous. The length of the CDR3 is 13 residues. Between the trimmed V and J ends, which lost 4 bases and 7 bases, there was a span of 16 bases. CDR1 and CDR2 (germline): DFQATT, SNEGSKA (reference sequence).

For this clonotype: At one end, the junction sequence differs from germline, possibly due to a read error. This sequence joins TRBV5-1 and TRBJ1-4; D uncertain. The CDR3 length is 14 residues. The germline V gene has CDR1 SGHRS and CDR2 YFSETQ. The DNA of the CDR3 is TGCGCCAGCGGCTTGGACGGGCGGGCGGAAAAACTGTTTTTT. It codes for CASGLDGRAEKLFF.

This clonotype was recorded at least ten times. The chain employs TRBV6-5 and TRBJ2-7; tentatively, D is TRBD2 (6 bases). CDR3 length: 12 amino acids. Germline V lookup: CDR1 MNHEY, CDR2 SVGAGI. Trimming cost V 8 bases and J 2 bases, with 10 bases left between them. The chain's CDR3 is CASARGTYEQYF. CDR3 bases: TGTGCCAGCGCCCGGGGGACCTACGAGCAGTACTTC.

This clonotype was found a few times. This chain uses TRBV2 with TRBJ1-1; the D is unclear. Germline CDR1 is SNHLY and CDR2 is FYNNEI. CDR3 length: 13 amino acids. V lost 3 bases to trimming and J lost 2 bases, with 7 bases between them. As DNA, the CDR3 is TGTGCCAGCAGTGAGTCCAGCAACACTGAAGCTTTCTTT. It codes for CASSESSNTEAFF.

The chain joins TRBV5-5 to TRBJ2-1; 10 nucleotides match TRBD1. V was clipped by 5 bases and J by 10 bases; unmatched bases: 12. Germline lookup yields CDR1 SGHKS and CDR2 YYEKEE (reference sequence). The CDR3 has 15 amino acids. The CDR3 bases are TGTGCCAGCAGGTCTCCGGGACAGGGGCTGGGAGAGCAGTTCTTC. Protein sequence: CASRSPGQGLGEQFF.

This clonotype has only a few counts. DNA for the CDR3: TGTGCCAGCAAGAAAACAGCGGGAGATAACTACGAGCAGTACTTC. The encoded protein is CASKKTAGDNYEQYF. The rearrangement joins TRBV6-5 to TRBJ2-7, with TRBD2 matching over 8 bases. The CDR3 runs to 15 residues. Germline V gene sequence: CDR1 MNHEY, CDR2 SVGAGI. V trimming: 7 bases; J trimming: 3 bases; junction bases outside the gene matches: 11.

This chain links TRBV7-9 with TRBJ1-2; D remains ambiguous. The germline gives CDR1 SEHNR, CDR2 FQNEAQ (reference sequence). V lost 5 bases to trimming and J lost 12 bases, with 13 bases between them. The CDR3 is 11 residues long. The CDR3 region is CASSPRALNTF. The CDR3 DNA reads TGTGCCAGCAGCCCACGGGCCCTAAACACCTTC. The variable domain in full, completed from reference TRBV7-9 and TRBJ1-2, reads DTGVSQNPRHKITKRGQNVTFRCDPISEHNRLYWYRQTLGQGPEFLTYFQNEAQLEKSRLLSDRFSAERPKGSFSTLEIQRTEQGDSAMYLCASSPRALNTFGSGTRLTVV.

V is TRBV7-3 and J is TRBJ2-1; TRBD2 is a possible D gene (6 bases). Germline V CDR1 and CDR2: SGHTA, FQGTGA. CDR3 length equals 14 residues. The V and J ends lost 3 bases and 4 bases respectively, with 10 bases between them. CDR3 sequence (DNA): TGTGCCAGCAGCTTCGCGGGACCGTACAATGAGCAGTTCTTC. Protein product: CASSFAGPYNEQFF.

The rearrangement links TRBV20-1 to TRBJ1-1; TRBD1 aligns across 7 bases. This CDR3 has 15 residues. Germline V gene data show CDR1 as DFQATT and CDR2 as SNEGSKA (reference sequence). Losses at the gene ends were 1 base for V and 1 base for J; bases not matched to a gene: 6. The CDR3 protein is CSARVSGTANTEAFF. The DNA for the CDR3 is TGCAGTGCTAGAGTATCGGGGACAGCGAACACTGAAGCTTTCTTT.

This clonotype was seen ten or more times. The rearrangement joins TRBV4-2 to TRBJ2-3; D is ambiguous. CDR1 and CDR2 (germline): LGHNA, YNFKEQ. CDR3 length: 14 amino acids. V dropped 1 base and J dropped 6 bases, with 11 bases sitting between them. The CDR3 here is CASSQVGNFDTQYF. CDR3 nucleotides: TGTGCCAGCAGCCAAGTGGGTAATTTTGATACGCAGTATTTT.

The J gene is TRBJ2-7, the V gene TRBV28, with D uncertain. CDR3 length: 14 residues. Germline V CDR1 and CDR2: MDHEN, SYDVKM. Trimming took 3 bases from V and 7 from J, leaving 16 bases between them. DNA of the CDR3: TGTGCCAGCAGTTTCTTTAAGGTCCGTGGGGAGCAGTACTTC. It encodes CASSFFKVRGEQYF.

V is TRBV12-3 or TRBV12-4 and J is TRBJ2-1; 9 bases fit TRBD2. The CDR3 contains 15 residues. V was pared by 5 bases and J by 7 bases, with 9 bases of the junction left unmatched. The CDR3 sequence is CASSTLAGVANEQFF. CDR3 DNA sequence: TGTGCCAGCAGTACCTTAGCGGGGGTCGCGAATGAGCAGTTCTTC.

The V and J genes are TRBV28 and TRBJ2-7, with D hard to call. The CDR3 covers 13 residues. Deletions cut 6 bases from V and 7 bases from J, with 16 bases between. Germline V gene sequence: CDR1 MDHEN, CDR2 SYDVKM. This chain's CDR3 is CASSTINGGEQYF. DNA of the CDR3: TGTGCCAGCAGCACCATTAACGGTGGAGAGCAGTACTTC. Looking up the rest from reference TRBV28 and TRBJ2-7 gives the full variable domain: DVKVTQSSRYLVKRTGEKVFLECVQDMDHENMFWYRQDPGLGLRLIYFSYDVKMKEKGDIPEGYSVSREKKERFSLILESASTNQTSMYLCASSTINGGEQYFGPGTRLTVT.

This clonotype occurred a few times. The rearrangement uses TRBV20-1 and TRBJ2-3; 7 nucleotides align to TRBD2. This CDR3 spans 16 amino acids. The germline V gene has CDR1 DFQATT and CDR2 SNEGSKA (reference sequence). J was trimmed by 6 bases and V by 3 bases; bases with no gene match: 15. CDR3 amino acids: CSASEASGVAGDTQYF. CDR3 in DNA: TGCAGTGCTAGTGAAGCTAGCGGAGTGGCAGGGGATACGCAGTATTTT.

V gene TRBV21-1 combines with J gene TRBJ2-5; no check of the table's D call, TRBD2, against the DNA was made. TRBV21-1 is a recognized pseudogene. This CDR3 is 16 amino acids long. For the CDR3, the DNA is TGTGCCAGCAGCACATGTGAGCGGGAGTTGATTGAGACCCAGTACTTC. Its protein product is CASSTCERELIETQYF.

This chain connects TRBV4-1 to TRBJ2-7; TRBD1 is a possible D gene (6 bases). The CDR3 sequence is 15 residues long. Germline lookup yields CDR1 MGHRA and CDR2 YSYEKL. Trimming removed 4 bases from V and 10 bases from J, with 23 bases in between. Written as DNA, the CDR3 is TGCGCCAGCAGCCTCCGACAGGTCGACAAAAACACTCAGTACTTC. The encoded protein is CASSLRQVDKNTQYF.

This clonotype was detected a few times. The chain couples TRBV7-2 to TRBJ1-5, with 9 positions matching TRBD1. The V and J ends lost 4 bases and 1 base, in that order; junction bases with no gene match: 5. The germline V gene encodes CDR1 SGHTA and CDR2 FQGNSA. This CDR3 has 16 residues. The CDR3 sequence: CASSSTGGRSNQPQHF. CDR3 in DNA: TGTGCCAGCAGCTCCACAGGGGGCCGAAGCAATCAGCCCCAGCATTTT.

The gene calls are TRBV29-1 and TRBJ2-4; D is unclear. CDR1 and CDR2 (germline): SQVTM, ANQGSEA. The CDR3 is made up of 14 amino acids. The V end was cut by 4 bases, the J end by 0 bases, with 10 bases between. The CDR3 bases are TGCAGCGTTGGGATAGCAGGAGCCAAAAACATTCAGTACTTC. It codes for CSVGIAGAKNIQYF.

The chain recombines TRBV20-1 with TRBJ1-5; the D gene is possibly TRBD1 (5 bases). The CDR3 sequence is 15 residues long. The V and J ends lost 3 bases and 2 bases respectively, with 14 bases between them. Germline CDR1 reads DFQATT; CDR2 reads SNEGSKA (reference sequence). The CDR3 DNA is TGCAGTGCTAGCAGGACACTGGGAGGCAATCAGCCCCAGCATTTT. Its translation: CSASRTLGGNQPQHF.

This rearrangement joins TRBV6-5 to TRBJ2-3; TRBD2 matches at 8 bases. The germline gives CDR1 MNHEY, CDR2 SVGAGI. The CDR3 runs 16 residues. V trimming: 2 bases; J trimming: 4 bases; junction bases outside the gene matches: 8. The CDR3 coding sequence is TGTGCCAGCAGTTACCACGACGGGAGGGCCCCAGATACGCAGTATTTT. Its translation: CASSYHDGRAPDTQYF.

The rearrangement uses TRBV12-3 or TRBV12-4 and TRBJ2-3, with TRBD2 identical over 8 bases. The CDR3 totals 15 residues. After removal of 5 bases from V and 2 bases from J, the junction contained 6 bases not matched to a gene. CDR3 DNA sequence: TGTGCCAGCAGTGTGGGACTAGACAACACAGATACGCAGTATTTT. It specifies CASSVGLDNTDTQYF.